Sequencing of this TCR beta chain was carried out in a study of human T cells and chemical hapten exposure. Study-wide context: During the roughly 25-week study period, patients had diphenylcyclopropenone applied to the scalp every week.

Many counts were recorded for this clonotype. The antigen remains undetermined. Specified time point: pre-sensitization, week 0. Treatment here: therapeutic diphenylcyclopropenone sensitization with weekly scalp DPC. The drawing of blood occurred before each patch test was applied. Separate cDNA molecules received unique molecular identifiers, which the library attached to them. Each CDR3 protein gets one entry after TCRdb re-called the RACE reads with MiXCR. Here the sample spans about 380,000 distinct CDR3 sequences, 4.5% to 6% being singletons. Study outcomes and limitations: Donor immune responses may differ from healthy people's, since all donors had alopecia.

This receptor was identified in a woman aged 45-60 years with alopecia areata. Some clones in this sample may be carry-over from other donors' samples. Sequenced here: whole blood, sampled in connection with sensitization to the hapten diphenylcyclopropenone (DPC).

Written as DNA, the CDR3 is TGTGCCAGCAGTTTAGGGACAGGACCTTCTGGGGCCAACGTCCTGACTTTC. Residues: CASSLGTGPSGANVLTF. The chain uses TRBV12-3 or TRBV12-4 and TRBJ2-6, with TRBD1 matching 7 bases. Trimming removed 1 base from V and 1 base from J; junction bases left unmatched: 4. This CDR3 contains 17 residues.